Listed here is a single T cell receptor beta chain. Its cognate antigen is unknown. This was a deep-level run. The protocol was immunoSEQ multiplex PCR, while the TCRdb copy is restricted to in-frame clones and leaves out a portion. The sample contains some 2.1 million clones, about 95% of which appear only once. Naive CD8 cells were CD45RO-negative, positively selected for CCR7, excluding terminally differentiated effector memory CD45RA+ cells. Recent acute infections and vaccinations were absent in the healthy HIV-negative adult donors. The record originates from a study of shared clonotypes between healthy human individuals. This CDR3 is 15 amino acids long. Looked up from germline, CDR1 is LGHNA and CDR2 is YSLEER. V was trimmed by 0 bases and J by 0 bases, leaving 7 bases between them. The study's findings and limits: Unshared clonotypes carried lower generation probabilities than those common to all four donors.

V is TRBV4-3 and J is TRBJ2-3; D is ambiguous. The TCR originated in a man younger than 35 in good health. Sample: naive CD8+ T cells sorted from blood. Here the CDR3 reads CASSQDISSTDTQYF. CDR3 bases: TGCGCCAGCAGCCAAGATATATCTAGCACAGATACGCAGTATTTT.